Sequencing of this T cell receptor (beta chain) was carried out in a study of cytomegalovirus exposure and HLA in healthy donors. Use of 60 Vbeta and 13 Jbeta primers characterized the PCR. This table comes from immunoSEQ multiplex PCR, and its TCRdb copy is limited to in-frame clones, with some not included. The repertoire consists of around 85,000 clones, with over 75% occurring once and the leading ten covering around 7%. On this clone: As yet, its antigen is unknown.

Study results and limitations: Cytomegalovirus status, reportedly, was diagnosed with high specificity and sensitivity by the classifier. Later analysis associated a missense DCLRE1C variant with TCR beta V- and J-gene trimming.

Sequenced: PBMCs. This clonotype was obtained from a man aged 25-45 years in good health and CMV-seronegative.

The CDR3 DNA reads as TGTGCCAGCAGCTTAATTCCCGGGACAGGTCTTTTTGGCTACACCTTC. Translated: CASSLIPGTGLFGYTF. The V gene is TRBV7-2, the J gene TRBJ1-2; 8 positions match TRBD1. V was pared by 2 bases and J by 7 bases, with 12 bases of the junction left unmatched. Per the germline V gene, CDR1 is SGHTA and CDR2 is FQGNSA. This CDR3 region has 16 residues.